These T cell receptor beta chains were read from a single sample in a study of technical replicates of blood from a few donors. Clones were read by immunoSEQ multiplex PCR, and TCRdb kept only the in-frame ones, dropping some. The sample has some 79,000 clones; 90% to 95% are singletons. Material: T cells isolated from PBMCs. Receptor source: a human donor in good health. Both conserved end residues are part of each CDR3. D genes are given only for firm matches. Some rows have no size entry. The others give once, few or many, or a class for an expanded clone.

. TRBJ1-2 TRBV4-1 TRBD1 TGCGCCAGCAGCCAAGGGGGGACAGGGGATGGCTACACCTTC CASSQGGTGDGYTF
. TRBJ1-2 TRBV9 . TGTGCCAGCAGCGCAGGGTCTAACTATGGCTACACCTTC CASSAGSNYGYTF
. TRBJ1-6 TRBV18 . TGTGCCAGCTCACTGGACAGCGCCAGTTCACCCCTCCACTTT CASSLDSASSPLHF
. TRBJ2-5 TRBV7-9 TRBD2 TGTGCCAGCAGCCTCCGGACTAGCGGGGGCCGAGAGACCCAGTACTTC CASSLRTSGGRETQYF
few TRBJ2-1 TRBV7-2 TRBD2 TGTGCCAGCAGCTTAATTGGGACTAGCGGGAGTAATGGTGAGCAGTTCTTC CASSLIGTSGSNGEQFF
. TRBJ1-2 TRBV28 . TGTGCCAGCAGACCTCCGGGGGATGGCTACACCTTC CASRPPGDGYTF
few TRBJ1-5 TRBV5-1 . TGCGCCAGCAGCTTGAGGACAGATTCGTGGCCCCAGCATTTT CASSLRTDSWPQHF
. TRBJ2-1 TRBV9 TRBD2 TGTGCCAGCAGCCGTAGCGGGGGCTCGTTCGGTGAGCAGTTCTTC CASSRSGGSFGEQFF
. TRBJ1-1 TRBV30 . TGTGCCTGGAGTGAGGGGGTCAACACTGAAGCTTTCTTT CAWSEGVNTEAFF
few TRBJ1-5 TRBV6-6 TRBD1 TGTGCCAGCAGTCACGGACAGGGACGGGATCAGCCCCAGCATTTT CASSHGQGRDQPQHF
once TRBJ1-4 TRBV7-9 . TGTGCCAGCAAAAGAGGGGGTAATGAAAAACTGTTTTTT CASKRGGNEKLFF
. TRBJ1-3 TRBV10-2 TRBD1 TGCGCCAGCACTAGGGACAGTTACTCTGGAAACACCATATATTTT CASTRDSYSGNTIYF
. TRBJ1-4 TRBV25-1 . TGTGCCAGCAGTGAATATGGGACGGGGGTTAATGAAAAACTGTTTTTT CASSEYGTGVNEKLFF
. TRBJ2-4 TRBV5-4 TRBD2 TGTGCCAGCAGCTTGGACACTAGCGGGAAAAACATTCAGTACTTC CASSLDTSGKNIQYF
. TRBJ1-5 TRBV27 . TGTGCCAGCAGTCCGTGGGACAATAGCAATCAGCCCCAGCATTTT CASSPWDNSNQPQHF
. TRBJ2-3 TRBV11-2 . TGTGCCAGCAGCTTAGATAGCCGCACAGATACGCAGTATTTT CASSLDSRTDTQYF
. TRBJ2-7 TRBV6-5 TRBD2 TGTGCCAGCCACAACCCGGGACTAGGCTCCTACGAGCAGTACTTC CASHNPGLGSYEQYF
. TRBJ2-7 TRBV6-5 TRBD2 TGTGCCAGCAGCTACACCCAACTAGCGGGGGACGAGCAGTACTTC CASSYTQLAGDEQYF
. TRBJ2-7 TRBV19 . TGTGCCAGTAGTATAGGAGCGGCCCCCTACGAGCAGTACTTC CASSIGAAPYEQYF
. TRBJ2-7 TRBV20-1 . TGCAGTGCTAGATGGGCGGAGCAGTACTTC CSARWAEQYF
. TRBJ1-2 TRBV15 . TGTGCCACCAGCACAGGCCGGGGTTCGGAAAACTATGGCTACACCTTC CATSTGRGSENYGYTF
few TRBJ2-5 TRBV7-6 TRBD2 TGTGCCAGCAGCTTAGGATCTAGCGGACAAGAGACCCAGTACTTC CASSLGSSGQETQYF
. TRBJ1-2 TRBV5-1 TRBD1 TGCGCCAGCAGCTTGGCCCAGGGGGCGACTAACTATGGCTACACCTTC CASSLAQGATNYGYTF
once TRBJ1-1 TRBV9 TRBD1 TGTGCCAGCAGCGTAGCGGGACCAATAACGACAGGGGTTAACGGGTGTGCTTTCTTT CASSVAGPITTGVNGCAFF
. TRBJ2-7 TRBV19 . TGTGCCAGTAGTATAGGGGGAGCTTCCTCCTACGAGCAGTACTTC CASSIGGASSYEQYF
. TRBJ1-1 TRBV6-5 . TGTGCCAGCAGCCAACTACGGGACACGGAAGCTTTCTTT CASSQLRDTEAFF
. TRBJ2-1 TRBV19 TRBD2 TGTGCCAGTAGTATCTCGCGTCTGGCTAGCGGGAGTTACAATGAGCAGTTCTTC CASSISRLASGSYNEQFF
. TRBJ2-1 TRBV29-1 TRBD2 TGCAGCGTTGAAGCTAGCGGGAGCCGTTCCTACAATGAGCAGTTCTTC CSVEASGSRSYNEQFF
. TRBJ2-5 TRBV6-5 . TGTGCCACTTCCCGGGAGACCCAGTACTTC CATSRETQYF
. TRBJ2-7 TRBV27 . TGTGCCAGCAGAACAGGGGGGGACGAGCAGTACTTC CASRTGGDEQYF
. TRBJ1-2 TRBV9 . TGTGCCAGCAGCGTAAAAGACAGCCGCAACTATGGCTACACCTTC CASSVKDSRNYGYTF
. TRBJ2-1 TRBV5-1 TRBD2 TGCGCCAGCAGCTTGGGACAGGGCGCACTAGCGGGATACAATGAGCAGTTCTTC CASSLGQGALAGYNEQFF
once TRBJ1-1 TRBV15 . TGTGCCACGGGGGGAAAAGGCATGAACACTGAAGCTTTCTTT CATGGKGMNTEAFF
. TRBJ2-7 TRBV14 TRBD2 TGTGCCAGCAGCCAGGATCCCGGACTAGCGAATCCCTACGAGCAGTACTTC CASSQDPGLANPYEQYF
. TRBJ2-1 TRBV9 TRBD1 TGTGCCAGCGGATCGGACAGGGTCTCCTACAATGAGCAGTTCTTC CASGSDRVSYNEQFF
. TRBJ2-7 TRBV7-6 . TGTGCCAGCAGCCCAGGGGCAGGGACCTACGAGCAGTACTTC CASSPGAGTYEQYF
. TRBJ2-2 TRBV6-6 . TGTGCCAGCAGTTATGTAGATACCGGGGAGCTGTTTTTT CASSYVDTGELFF
. TRBJ2-1 TRBV5-4 TRBD1 TGTGCCAGCAGCTTGGGGGCAGGGGGCGCCCCCAATGAGCAGTTCTTC CASSLGAGGAPNEQFF
. TRBJ2-7 TRBV27 . TGTGCCAGCAGCCCGGGACTTTCATACGAGCAGTACTTC CASSPGLSYEQYF
. TRBJ2-3 TRBV19 TRBD1 TGTGCCAGTAAGGCTGTAGGGGGCGTAGATACGCAGTATTTT CASKAVGGVDTQYF
. TRBJ1-1 TRBV7-3 . TGTGCCAGCAGCTTACAGGGGAACACTGAAGCTTTCTTT CASSLQGNTEAFF
once TRBJ1-2 TRBV29-1 . TGCAGCGTTGAAGCGTCCTCCTATGGCTACACCTTC CSVEASSYGYTF
. TRBJ2-7 TRBV19 . TGTGCCAGTAGTATAGTTGGCGGAGGAATCTACGAGCAGTACTTC CASSIVGGGIYEQYF
. TRBJ2-1 TRBV4-2 TRBD2 TGTGCCAGCAGCCAAGTTGGCGGGAGAGGGCTCTACAATGAGCAGTTCTTC CASSQVGGRGLYNEQFF
. TRBJ2-1 TRBV4-2 TRBD2 TGTGCCAGCAGCCAAGGACTAGCGGGGGCCTATACAAATGAGCAGTTCTTC CASSQGLAGAYTNEQFF
. TRBJ1-5 TRBV15 . TGTGCCACCAGCACGCGGCAGGGGAGCGGACATCAGCCCCAGCATTTT CATSTRQGSGHQPQHF
. TRBJ1-2 TRBV7-9 . TGTGCCAGCAGCTTATCGACAGTCTATGGCTACACCTTC CASSLSTVYGYTF
. TRBJ1-6 TRBV5-1 . TGCGCCAGCAGCCAAATCGGGGGATCCTATAATTCACCCCTCCACTTT CASSQIGGSYNSPLHF
. TRBJ1-1 TRBV5-1 TRBD1 TGCGCCAGCAGCACCGACAGGGGAAAAGCTTTCTTT CASSTDRGKAFF
. TRBJ2-1 TRBV10-1 . TGCGCCAGCAGTACTGCGGGGGCCAACAATGAGCAGTTCTTC CASSTAGANNEQFF
. TRBJ2-5 TRBV28 TRBD2 TGTGCCAGCAGCTTAGCCCTGGGACTAGCGCAAGAGACCCAGTACTTC CASSLALGLAQETQYF
. TRBJ2-7 TRBV29-1 . TGCAGCGTTTTGGACACACACGTCTACGAGCAGTACTTC CSVLDTHVYEQYF
. TRBJ1-1 TRBV7-3 . TGTGCCAGCAGCCCCGAGCCCTTGAACACTGAAGCTTTCTTT CASSPEPLNTEAFF
. TRBJ2-7 TRBV5-1 TRBD1 TGCGCCAGCAGCTTTGACAGGGGAATCGACGAGCAGTACTTC CASSFDRGIDEQYF
. TRBJ2-3 TRBV11-2 . TGTGCCAGCAGTCCACGGGCAGATACGCAGTATTTT CASSPRADTQYF
once TRBJ2-1 TRBV19 . TGTGCCAGTAGTATCTCTCTTTCCTACAATGAGCAGTTCTTC CASSISLSYNEQFF
. TRBJ2-2 TRBV7-3 TRBD1 TGTGCCAGCAGCATACTTATGTGGGGACAGGGCACCGGGGAGCTGTTTTTT CASSILMWGQGTGELFF
. TRBJ1-2 TRBV19 . TGTGCCAGTAGTATAGGCGGGTCCTATGGCTACACCTTC CASSIGGSYGYTF
. TRBJ2-5 TRBV4-1 TRBD2 TGCGCCAGCAGCCGACTAGCGGGAGTAGGAGAGACCCAGTACTTC CASSRLAGVGETQYF
. TRBJ2-3 TRBV2 . TGTGCCAGCAGTGTAATGGCGGGGAACACAGATACGCAGTATTTT CASSVMAGNTDTQYF